Presented here are 21 T cell receptor beta chains from one specimen sequenced in a study of blood T cell repertoires in COVID-19. Measured with immunoSEQ multiplex PCR; TCRdb has only the in-frame clones, and not every one. The data contain around 160,000 clones, roughly 90% of them singletons. The sample taken for sequencing was PBMCs or T cells enriched from blood (not recorded which). The receptors shown here come from a woman under 40 with acute COVID-19.

The J gene is TRBJ1-3, the V gene TRBV25-1; the match to TRBD1 covers 8 bases. With V trimmed by 2 bases and J by 3 bases, 12 bases remained unmatched. Germline V gene sequence: CDR1 MGHDK, CDR2 SYGVNS. The CDR3 loop spans 18 amino acids. Here the CDR3 DNA reads TGTGCCAGCAGTGAAACTAGACAGGGGACGCTCTATGGAAACACCATATATTTT. Translating gives CASSETRQGTLYGNTIYF. The entire variable domain, with the rest obtained from reference TRBV25-1 and TRBJ1-3, is as follows: EADIYQTPRYLVIGTGKKITLECSQTMGHDKMYWYQQDPGMELHLIHYSYGVNSTEKGDLSSESTVSRIRTEHFPLTLESARPSHTSQYLCASSETRQGTLYGNTIYFGEGSWLTVV.

The rearrangement uses TRBV28 and TRBJ2-7; D perhaps matches TRBD2 (6 bases). The V end lost 3 bases, the J end lost 2 bases, and 11 bases lay between the germline ends. The germline V gene has CDR1 MDHEN and CDR2 SYDVKM. The CDR3 is made up of 14 amino acids. The chain's CDR3 is CASSLTGGAYEQYF. Here the CDR3 DNA reads TGTGCCAGCAGTTTGACGGGCGGGGCCTACGAGCAGTACTTC. Supplemented by reference TRBV28 and TRBJ2-7, the full variable domain reads DVKVTQSSRYLVKRTGEKVFLECVQDMDHENMFWYRQDPGLGLRLIYFSYDVKMKEKGDIPEGYSVSREKKERFSLILESASTNQTSMYLCASSLTGGAYEQYFGPGTRLTVT.

About this clone: Other DNA sequences of this sample code for an identical CDR3. V is TRBV30 and J is TRBJ1-5; D perhaps matches TRBD1 (6 bases). Trimming cost V 0 bases and J 1 base, with 7 bases left between them. Germline V lookup: CDR1 GTSNPN, CDR2 SVGIG (reference sequence). The CDR3 runs to 14 residues. CDR3 DNA sequence: TGTGCCTGGAGTGTGGGGGCAAGCAATCAGCCCCAGCATTTT. Encoded protein: CAWSVGASNQPQHF.

The genes are TRBV20-1 and TRBJ1-1; D remains unclear. The germline V gene has CDR1 DFQATT and CDR2 SNEGSKA (reference sequence). The CDR3 has 13 amino acids. V shed 3 bases and J shed 4 bases, with 12 bases lying between them. CDR3 sequence (DNA): TGCAGTGCTAGTATCTCAGTGGTCACTGAAGCTTTCTTT. This codes for CSASISVVTEAFF.

The rearrangement links TRBV19 to TRBJ1-2, with D maybe TRBD1 (6 bases). V shed 3 bases and J shed 8 bases, with 25 bases lying between them. The germline V gene encodes CDR1 LNHDA and CDR2 SQIVND (reference sequence). CDR3 length equals 17 residues. The CDR3 loop reads CASSMVGQTGKDFGYTF. The CDR3 DNA sequence: TGTGCCAGTAGTATGGTAGGCCAGACAGGAAAAGACTTCGGCTACACCTTC. Combining the CDR3 with reference TRBV19 and TRBJ1-2 gives the whole variable domain DGGITQSPKYLFRKEGQNVTLSCEQNLNHDAMYWYRQDPGQGLRLIYYSQIVNDFQKGDIAEGYSVSREKKESFPLTVTSAQKNPTAFYLCASSMVGQTGKDFGYTFGSGTRLTVV.

The chain couples TRBV11-3 to TRBJ2-1; a possible D gene is TRBD1 (7 bases). Per the germline V gene, CDR1 is SGHNT and CDR2 is YENEEA. Trimming shortened V by 6 bases and J by 5 bases, and 17 bases separated the two germline ends. The CDR3 contains 15 residues. In DNA, the CDR3 is TGTGCCAGCAGTTTGCGGGACAGCCCTGACAATGAGCAGTTCTTC. It specifies CASSLRDSPDNEQFF.

This chain links TRBV7-9 with TRBJ1-5; 11 nucleotides match TRBD1. The CDR3 covers 16 residues. Germline loops: CDR1 SEHNR, CDR2 FQNEAQ (reference sequence). V shed 2 bases and J 7 bases; nucleotides not matched to a gene: 7. The CDR3 nucleotides are TGTGCCAGCAGCTTATCTCCGGACAGGGGGCAGCAGCCCCAGCATTTT. Protein product: CASSLSPDRGQQPQHF.

The chain combines TRBV28 with TRBJ1-1; D gene uncertain. V lost 4 bases to trimming and J lost 1 base, with 4 bases between them. The germline gives CDR1 MDHEN, CDR2 SYDVKM. The CDR3 length is 12 residues. This CDR3 is CASSWANTEAFF. The CDR3 DNA reads TGTGCCAGCAGTTGGGCGAACACTGAAGCTTTCTTT.

This chain uses TRBV10-3 with TRBJ2-7, with 8 nucleotides matching TRBD1. Germline V gene data show CDR1 as ENHRY and CDR2 as SYGVKD. The CDR3 runs to 14 residues. With V trimmed by 5 bases and J by 2 bases, 5 bases remained unmatched. This CDR3 reads CAISTGTGTYEQYF. CDR3 in DNA: TGTGCCATCAGTACCGGGACAGGAACCTACGAGCAGTACTTC.

The chain uses TRBV19 and TRBJ2-3; 9 nucleotides match TRBD1. The CDR3 is 15 amino acids. V lost 5 bases to trimming and J lost 0 bases; unmatched junction nucleotides: 3. Germline V gives CDR1 LNHDA, CDR2 SQIVND (reference sequence). The CDR3 sequence is CASSDRGTSTDTQYF. The CDR3 bases are TGTGCCAGTAGTGACAGGGGGACTAGCACAGATACGCAGTATTTT. The full variable domain, rest sourced from reference TRBV19 and TRBJ2-3, is DGGITQSPKYLFRKEGQNVTLSCEQNLNHDAMYWYRQDPGQGLRLIYYSQIVNDFQKGDIAEGYSVSREKKESFPLTVTSAQKNPTAFYLCASSDRGTSTDTQYFGPGTRLTVL.

This clone came up once. The rearrangement links TRBV10-3 to TRBJ1-1; D perhaps matches TRBD1 (5 bases). In germline, CDR1 is ENHRY, CDR2 SYGVKD. Trimming removed 3 bases at V and 4 bases at J, with 6 bases between. The CDR3 consists of 12 residues. As DNA, the CDR3 is TGTGCCATCAGTGACGGGGGCACTGAAGCTTTCTTT. It specifies CAISDGGTEAFF.

This chain uses TRBV30 with TRBJ2-7; TRBD2 matches 9 bases. Germline V lookup: CDR1 GTSNPN, CDR2 SVGIG (reference sequence). The CDR3 consists of 14 residues. V dropped 1 base and J dropped 1; count of bases not matched to a gene: 2. CDR3 residues: CAWSAGLASYEQYF. Written as DNA, the CDR3 is TGTGCCTGGAGTGCCGGACTAGCGTCCTACGAGCAGTACTTC.

This chain uses TRBV7-8 with TRBJ1-2, with no clear D. In germline, CDR1 is SGHVS, CDR2 FQNEAQ. The CDR3 runs 12 residues. Trimming shortened V by 5 bases and J by 8 bases, and 12 bases separated the two germline ends. CDR3 amino acids: CASSLGPGGYTF. CDR3 bases: TGTGCCAGCAGCCTTGGGCCCGGAGGCTACACCTTC.

This clone has just one count. This sequence joins TRBV4-2 and TRBJ1-6; TRBD1 matches 9 bases. Looked up from germline, CDR1 is LGHNA and CDR2 is YNFKEQ. The CDR3 totals 20 residues. With 4 bases clipped from V and 0 bases from J, the junction kept 13 bases outside the gene matches. The CDR3 sequence is CASSLEGQGLFNSYNSPLHF. The DNA of the CDR3 is TGTGCCAGCAGCCTCGAAGGACAGGGGCTCTTCAACTCCTATAATTCACCCCTCCACTTT.

V usage is TRBV5-1 and J usage is TRBJ2-3, with 9 bases aligning to TRBD1. The CDR3 contains 15 residues. CDR1 is SGHRS and CDR2 is YFSETQ in the germline V gene. V dropped 0 bases and J dropped 6; count of bases not matched to a gene: 5. CDR3 bases: TGCGCCAGCAGCTTGGGACAGGGGACAGGGGATACGCAGTATTTT. It codes for CASSLGQGTGDTQYF. Supplemented by reference TRBV5-1 and TRBJ2-3, the full variable domain reads KAGVTQTPRYLIKTRGQQVTLSCSPISGHRSVSWYQQTPGQGLQFLFEYFSETQRNKGNFPGRFSGRQFSNSRSEMNVSTLELGDSALYLCASSLGQGTGDTQYFGPGTRLTVL.

This chain connects TRBV28 to TRBJ1-4; D unclear. Per germline, CDR1 MDHEN and CDR2 SYDVKM. Trimming cost V 11 bases and J 0 bases, with 22 bases left between them. The CDR3 runs 17 residues. CDR3 region: CAGIPSSGGSTNEKLFF. CDR3 DNA: TGTGCCGGGATCCCTTCGTCGGGAGGATCAACTAATGAAAAACTGTTTTTT.

The gene calls are TRBV28 and TRBJ1-2, with 7 positions matching TRBD1. The germline CDR1 and CDR2 sequences are MDHEN and SYDVKM. The V gene end was trimmed by 5 bases and the J gene end by 6 bases; junction bases not matched to a gene: 12. The CDR3 has 15 amino acids. The CDR3 DNA follows: TGTGCCAGCAGTGGCAGACAGGGATCGGCTCATGGCTACACCTTC. Protein product: CASSGRQGSAHGYTF.

The rearrangement joins TRBV4-1 to TRBJ2-6; 7 nucleotides align to TRBD1. V lost 3 bases and J lost 0; bases outside the gene matches: 14. This CDR3 has 20 residues. CDR1 is MGHRA, CDR2 YSYEKL, per germline. CDR3: CASSQETSGQASSGANVLTF. In DNA form, the CDR3 reads TGCGCCAGCAGCCAGGAGACCTCCGGACAGGCAAGCTCTGGGGCCAACGTCCTGACTTTC.

This clone was seen more than once but under ten times. V is TRBV28 and J is TRBJ2-5; 8 nucleotides align to TRBD2. Germline assignment: CDR1 MDHEN and CDR2 SYDVKM. There are 15 residues in the CDR3. The V gene end was trimmed by 3 bases and the J gene end by 3 bases; junction bases not matched to a gene: 6. CDR3 nucleotide sequence: TGTGCCAGCAGTTTGCCAGCGGGAGTAAAAGAGACCCAGTACTTC. Its translation is CASSLPAGVKETQYF. The whole variable domain, filled in from reference TRBV28 and TRBJ2-5, reads DVKVTQSSRYLVKRTGEKVFLECVQDMDHENMFWYRQDPGLGLRLIYFSYDVKMKEKGDIPEGYSVSREKKERFSLILESASTNQTSMYLCASSLPAGVKETQYFGPGTRLLVL.

This chain joins TRBV27 and TRBJ1-2; D is unresolved. This CDR3 is 12 amino acids long. V was trimmed by 6 bases and J by 5 bases, leaving 10 bases between them. Germline CDR1 is MNHEY and CDR2 is SMNVEV (reference sequence). The DNA of the CDR3 is TGTGCCAGCAGGCGGGTGACGTATGGCTACACCTTC. Residues: CASRRVTYGYTF.

This clone showed up just once. The chain recombines TRBV5-1 with TRBJ1-1; perhaps TRBD1 as D (6 bases). CDR1 and CDR2 (germline): SGHRS, YFSETQ. There are 13 residues in the CDR3. Trimming stripped 3 bases from V and 1 base from J, with 7 bases between. This chain's CDR3 is CASSWTENTEAFF. The CDR3 region has the DNA TGCGCCAGCAGCTGGACAGAGAACACTGAAGCTTTCTTT.